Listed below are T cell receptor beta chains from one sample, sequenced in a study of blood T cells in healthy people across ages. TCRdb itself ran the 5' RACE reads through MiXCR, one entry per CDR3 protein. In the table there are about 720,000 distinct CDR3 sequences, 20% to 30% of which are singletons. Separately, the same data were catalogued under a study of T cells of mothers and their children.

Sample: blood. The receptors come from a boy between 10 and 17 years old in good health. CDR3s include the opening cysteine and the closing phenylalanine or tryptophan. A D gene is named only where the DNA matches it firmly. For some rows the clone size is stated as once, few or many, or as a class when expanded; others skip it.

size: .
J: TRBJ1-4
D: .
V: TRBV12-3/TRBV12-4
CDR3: CASKNSEQEKLFF
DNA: TGTGCCAGCAAGAACAGCGAGCAGGAAAAACTGTTTTTT

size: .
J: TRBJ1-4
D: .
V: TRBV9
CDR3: CASSVGQNNEKLFF
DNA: TGTGCCAGCAGCGTAGGGCAGAATAATGAAAAACTGTTTTTT

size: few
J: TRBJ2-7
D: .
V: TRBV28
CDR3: CASSFRGGGEQYF
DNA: TGTGCCAGCAGTTTTCGCGGGGGCGGTGAGCAGTACTTC

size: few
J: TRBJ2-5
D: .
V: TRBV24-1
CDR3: CATSLPGIETQYF
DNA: TGTGCCACCAGTCTTCCGGGAATAGAGACCCAGTACTTC

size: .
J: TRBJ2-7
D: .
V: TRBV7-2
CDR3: CASSLGLSPTYEQYF
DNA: TGTGCCAGCAGCTTAGGCCTAAGCCCCACCTACGAGCAGTACTTC

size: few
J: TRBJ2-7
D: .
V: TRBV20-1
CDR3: CSAGDATYEQYF
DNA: TGCAGTGCTGGGGACGCCACCTACGAGCAGTACTTC

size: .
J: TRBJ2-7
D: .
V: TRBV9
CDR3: CASSAEGLAYEQYF
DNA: TGTGCCAGCAGCGCAGAGGGGCTAGCCTACGAGCAGTACTTC

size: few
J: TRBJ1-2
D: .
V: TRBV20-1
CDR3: CSARPLAYYGYTF
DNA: TGCAGTGCTAGACCTCTCGCTTACTATGGCTACACCTTC

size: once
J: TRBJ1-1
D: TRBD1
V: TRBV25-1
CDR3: CASRTGGAKAFF
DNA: TGTGCCAGCAGGACAGGGGGCGCGAAAGCTTTCTTT

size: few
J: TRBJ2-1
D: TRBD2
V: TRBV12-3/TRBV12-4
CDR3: CASKSSGSSYNEQFF
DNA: TGTGCCAGCAAGAGTAGCGGGAGCAGCTACAATGAGCAGTTCTTC

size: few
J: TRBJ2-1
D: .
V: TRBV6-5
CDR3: CASSYSGVGQFF
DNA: TGTGCCAGCAGTTACTCCGGGGTGGGGCAGTTCTTC

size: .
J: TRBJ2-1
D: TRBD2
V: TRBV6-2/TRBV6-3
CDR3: CASSHPLAGSYNEQFF
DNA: TGTGCCAGCAGCCACCCCCTAGCGGGAAGCTACAATGAGCAGTTCTTC

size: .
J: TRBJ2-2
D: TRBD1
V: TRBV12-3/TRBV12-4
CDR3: CASSFGLTGAGELFF
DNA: TGTGCCAGCAGTTTCGGACTGACAGGGGCCGGGGAGCTGTTTTTT

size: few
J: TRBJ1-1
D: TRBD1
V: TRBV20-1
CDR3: CSAPSGTVNTEAFF
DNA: TGCAGTGCTCCCTCCGGGACAGTGAACACTGAAGCTTTCTTT

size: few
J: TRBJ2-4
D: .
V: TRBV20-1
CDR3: CSARALGNIQYF
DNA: TGCAGTGCTAGGGCCTTGGGAAACATTCAGTACTTC

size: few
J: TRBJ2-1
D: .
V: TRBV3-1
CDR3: CASSQGLKVNEQFF
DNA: TGTGCCAGCAGCCAAGGACTAAAAGTCAATGAGCAGTTCTTC

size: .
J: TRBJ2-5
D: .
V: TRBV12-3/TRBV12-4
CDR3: CASSSHYNQETQYF
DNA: TGTGCCAGCAGTTCACATTATAACCAAGAGACCCAGTACTTC

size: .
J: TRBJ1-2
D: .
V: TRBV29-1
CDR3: CSVGRGRGYYGYTF
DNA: TGCAGCGTTGGACGTGGTCGGGGTTACTATGGCTACACCTTC

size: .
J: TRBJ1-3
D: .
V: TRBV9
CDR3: CASSVVPANSGNTIYF
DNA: TGTGCCAGCAGCGTAGTCCCCGCAAACTCTGGAAACACCATATATTTT

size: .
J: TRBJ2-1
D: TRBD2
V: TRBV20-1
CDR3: CSAPAGGRNEQFF
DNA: TGCAGTGCCCCAGCGGGGGGGAGAAATGAGCAGTTCTTC

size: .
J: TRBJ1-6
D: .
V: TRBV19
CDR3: CASSIEQGGSPLHF
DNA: TGTGCCAGTAGTATAGAACAGGGCGGCTCACCCCTCCACTTT

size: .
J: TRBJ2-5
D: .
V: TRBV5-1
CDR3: CASSLGRGQQETQYF
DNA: TGCGCCAGCAGCTTGGGGAGGGGACAGCAAGAGACCCAGTACTTC

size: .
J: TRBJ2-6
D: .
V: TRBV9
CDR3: CASSVDKQTVSRANVLTF
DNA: TGTGCCAGCAGCGTAGACAAGCAGACCGTATCGAGGGCCAACGTCCTGACTTTC

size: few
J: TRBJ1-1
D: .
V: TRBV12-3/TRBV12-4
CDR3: CASSFLGDRAEAFF
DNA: TGTGCCAGCAGTTTTTTGGGTGATCGCGCTGAAGCTTTCTTT

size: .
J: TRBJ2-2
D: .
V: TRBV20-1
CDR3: CSARESGRDTGELFF
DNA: TGCAGTGCTAGAGAAAGCGGAAGGGACACCGGGGAGCTGTTTTTT

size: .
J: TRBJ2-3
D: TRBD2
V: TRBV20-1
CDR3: CSATPGLATDTHYF
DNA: TGCAGTGCTACACCGGGACTAGCCACAGATACGCACTATTTT

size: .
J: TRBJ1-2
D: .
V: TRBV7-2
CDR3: CASTSDGVYGYTF
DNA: TGTGCCAGCACCTCGGACGGAGTTTATGGCTACACCTTC

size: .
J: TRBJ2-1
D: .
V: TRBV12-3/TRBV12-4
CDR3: CASSPSLREYNEQFF
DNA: TGTGCCAGCAGTCCCTCGCTCCGGGAGTACAATGAGCAGTTCTTC

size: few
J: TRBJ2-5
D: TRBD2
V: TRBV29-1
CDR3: CSVGGLAGRETQYF
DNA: TGCAGCGTCGGAGGACTAGCGGGAAGGGAGACCCAGTACTTC

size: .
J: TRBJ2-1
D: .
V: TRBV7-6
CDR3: CASSLDFGNEQFF
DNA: TGTGCCAGCAGCTTAGATTTCGGCAATGAGCAGTTCTTC

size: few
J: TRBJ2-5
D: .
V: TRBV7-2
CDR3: CASSRRPGETQYF
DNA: TGTGCCAGCAGTCGACGACCTGGGGAGACCCAGTACTTC

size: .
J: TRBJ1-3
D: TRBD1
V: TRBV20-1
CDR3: CSARAVQGLASGNTIYF
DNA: TGCAGTGCTAGAGCCGTACAGGGGTTAGCTTCTGGAAACACCATATATTTT

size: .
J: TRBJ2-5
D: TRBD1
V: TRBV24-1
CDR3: CATSDFGTAYF
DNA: TGTGCCACCAGTGATTTTGGGACAGCGTACTTC

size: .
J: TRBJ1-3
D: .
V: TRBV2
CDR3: CASSKWSSGNTIYF
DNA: TGTGCCAGCAGCAAGTGGTCCTCTGGAAACACCATATATTTT

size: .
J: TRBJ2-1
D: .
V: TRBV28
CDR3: CASSPSLGNLNEQFF
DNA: TGTGCCAGCAGTCCCTCACTAGGAAACCTGAATGAGCAGTTCTTC

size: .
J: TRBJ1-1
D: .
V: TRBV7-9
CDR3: CASSFFNRAAEAFF
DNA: TGTGCCAGCAGCTTTTTTAACAGGGCCGCTGAAGCTTTCTTT

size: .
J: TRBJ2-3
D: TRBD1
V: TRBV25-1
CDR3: CASSDRGDTDTQYF
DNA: TGTGCCAGCAGCGACAGGGGCGACACAGATACGCAGTATTTT

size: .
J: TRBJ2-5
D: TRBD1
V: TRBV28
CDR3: CASSETGTLGVETQYF
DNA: TGTGCCAGCAGCGAGACAGGGACGTTGGGAGTAGAGACCCAGTACTTC

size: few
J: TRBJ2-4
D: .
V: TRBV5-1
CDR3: CASSWGPGLAKNIQYF
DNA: TGCGCCAGCAGCTGGGGGCCAGGGTTAGCCAAAAACATTCAGTACTTC

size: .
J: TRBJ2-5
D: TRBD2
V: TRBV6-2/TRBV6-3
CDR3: CASSNLADRKTQYF
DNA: TGTGCCAGCAGCAATCTAGCGGATCGGAAGACCCAGTACTTC

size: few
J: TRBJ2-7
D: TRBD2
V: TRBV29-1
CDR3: CSVGGLAGHEQYF
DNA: TGCAGCGTTGGTGGACTAGCGGGACACGAGCAGTACTTC

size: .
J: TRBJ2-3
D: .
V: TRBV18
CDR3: CASSMISTDTQYF
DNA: TGTGCCAGCTCTATGATTTCCACAGATACGCAGTATTTT

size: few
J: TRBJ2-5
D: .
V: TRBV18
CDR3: CTSSNPVEEGGETQYF
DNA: TGTACCAGCTCAAACCCCGTTGAGGAGGGCGGAGAGACCCAGTACTTC

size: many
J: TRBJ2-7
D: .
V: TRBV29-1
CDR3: CSVEEAVVQYF
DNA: TGCAGCGTTGAAGAAGCGGTTGTGCAGTACTTC

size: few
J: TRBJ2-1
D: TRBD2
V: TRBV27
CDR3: CASSLRDDNSGRVHLYNEQFF
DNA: TGTGCCAGCAGTTTAAGGGACGACAATAGCGGGAGGGTTCACTTGTACAATGAGCAGTTCTTC

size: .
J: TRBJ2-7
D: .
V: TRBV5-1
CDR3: CASSGGTHRELYEQYF
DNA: TGCGCCAGCAGCGGGGGGACCCACAGGGAACTGTACGAGCAGTACTTC

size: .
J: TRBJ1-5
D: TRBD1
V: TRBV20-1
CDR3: CSASLDRDNQPQHF
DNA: TGCAGTGCTAGTCTAGACAGGGATAATCAGCCCCAGCATTTT

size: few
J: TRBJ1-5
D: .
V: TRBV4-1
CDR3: CASSHSMGDQPQHF
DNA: TGCGCCAGCAGCCATAGTATGGGGGATCAGCCCCAGCATTTT

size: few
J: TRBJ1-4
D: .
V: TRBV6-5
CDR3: CASSSDSGATNEKLFF
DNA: TGTGCCAGCAGTTCTGATTCGGGGGCAACTAATGAAAAACTGTTTTTT

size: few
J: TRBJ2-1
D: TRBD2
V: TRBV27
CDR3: CASRGQTSGRAIIDNEQFF
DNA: TGCGCCAGCCGCGGACAGACTAGCGGGAGGGCAATTATTGACAATGAGCAGTTCTTC

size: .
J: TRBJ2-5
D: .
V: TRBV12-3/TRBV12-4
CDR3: CASTRGMETQYF
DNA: TGTGCCAGCACGAGGGGGATGGAGACCCAGTACTTC